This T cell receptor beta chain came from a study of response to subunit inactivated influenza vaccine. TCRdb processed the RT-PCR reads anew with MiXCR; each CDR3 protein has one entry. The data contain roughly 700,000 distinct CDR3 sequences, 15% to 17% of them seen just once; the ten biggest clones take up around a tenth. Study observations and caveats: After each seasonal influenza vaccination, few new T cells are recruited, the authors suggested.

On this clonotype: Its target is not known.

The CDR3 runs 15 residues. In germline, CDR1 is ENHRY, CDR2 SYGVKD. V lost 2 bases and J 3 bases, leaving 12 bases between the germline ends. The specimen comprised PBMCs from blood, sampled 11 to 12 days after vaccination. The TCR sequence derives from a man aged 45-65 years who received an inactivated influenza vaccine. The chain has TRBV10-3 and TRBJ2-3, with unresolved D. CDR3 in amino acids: CAISERERGTDTQYF. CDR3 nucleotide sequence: TGTGCCATCAGTGAGCGAGAGAGAGGTACAGATACGCAGTATTTT.